This T cell receptor (beta chain) was identified during a study of T-cell reconstitution after alpha-beta-depleted transplantation in children. Trimming shortened V by 5 bases and J by 0 bases, and 8 bases separated the two germline ends. The CDR3 contains 13 residues. Germline CDR1 reads SGDLS; CDR2 reads YYNGEE. Unique molecular identifiers were used to barcode this TCRbeta library. Using its own MiXCR run on the PCR reads, TCRdb lists one record per CDR3 protein. The table records some 500,000 distinct CDR3 sequences, approximately 16% of them present only once. The sequencing here drew on PBMCs from the stem cell graft donor, taken from the stem cell graft. The genes are TRBV9 and TRBJ1-1; D is uncertain. The receptor was isolated from a human donor who donated a stem cell graft to a child with acute lymphoblastic leukemia. The CDR3 sequence: CASRDLLNTEAFF. CDR3 DNA sequence: TGTGCCAGCAGGGACCTTTTGAACACTGAAGCTTTCTTT.